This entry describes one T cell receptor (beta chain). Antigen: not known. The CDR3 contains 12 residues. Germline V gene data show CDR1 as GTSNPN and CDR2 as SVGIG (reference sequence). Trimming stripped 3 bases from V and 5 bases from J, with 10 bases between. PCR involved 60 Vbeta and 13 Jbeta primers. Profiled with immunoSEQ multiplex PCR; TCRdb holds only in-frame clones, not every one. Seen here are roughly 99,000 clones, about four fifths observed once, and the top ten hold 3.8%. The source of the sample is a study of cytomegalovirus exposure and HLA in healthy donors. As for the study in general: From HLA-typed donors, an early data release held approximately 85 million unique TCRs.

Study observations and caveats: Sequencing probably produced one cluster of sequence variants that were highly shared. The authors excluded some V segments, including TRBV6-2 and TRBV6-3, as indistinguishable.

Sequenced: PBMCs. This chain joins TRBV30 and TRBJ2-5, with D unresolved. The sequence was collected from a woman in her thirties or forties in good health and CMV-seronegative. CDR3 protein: CAWSRLGETQYF. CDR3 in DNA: TGTGCCTGGAGCAGGCTGGGTGAGACCCAGTACTTC. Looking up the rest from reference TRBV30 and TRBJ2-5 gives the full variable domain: SQTIHQWPATLVQPVGSPLSLECTVEGTSNPNLYWYRQAAGRGLQLLFYSVGIGQISSEVPQNLSASRPQDRQFILSSKKLLLSDSGFYLCAWSRLGETQYFGPGTRLLVL.